This T cell receptor beta chain is from a study of blood T cell repertoires in COVID-19. Study-wide background: COVID-19 samples from acute and convalescent phases originated in the United States, Italy and Spain. PBMCs, B-cell-depleted T cells, or T cells provided the cDNA or gDNA that made up the material.

The germline V and J ends were trimmed by 4 bases and 2 bases, with 10 bases remaining between them. The germline V gene encodes CDR1 MRHNA and CDR2 SNTAGT. This CDR3 is 14 amino acids long. In the original processing: Reference gene primer amplification gave nucleated cell count estimates. Generated by immunoSEQ multiplex PCR, the TCRdb table keeps only in-frame clones and is missing some. Clone size and V and J calls were adopted from that table, with D and trimming inferred from the DNA. The top ten clones hold roughly 2.7% of a sample with fewer than 250,000 clones, 83% of them seen once. This receptor was identified in a woman aged 40 to 50 with active or convalescent COVID-19. The chain recombines TRBV6-4 with TRBJ2-3; tentative D call: TRBD1 (6 bases). Material: peripheral blood. In DNA form, the CDR3 reads TGTGCCAGCAGTGTACAGGGAAACACAGATACGCAGTATTTT. Protein sequence: CASSVQGNTDTQYF.